This is a list of T cell receptor beta chains from one sample in a study of shared clonotypes between healthy human individuals. Profiling relied on immunoSEQ multiplex PCR, and the TCRdb table lists in-frame clones only, not all of them. The sample has 660,000 or so clones; around 96% are singletons. The source material was naive CD8+ T cells sorted from blood. The receptors derive from a woman in her twenties or thirties in good health. Both conserved end residues are part of each CDR3. A D gene is named only where the DNA matches it firmly. Some rows mark clone size as missing; the rest say once, few, many or name a class of expanded clone.

TRBD1,TRBV7-8,TRBJ2-7,NA,CASSPSGTGLSYEQYF,TGTGCCAGCAGCCCGTCGGGGACAGGGCTCTCCTACGAGCAGTACTTC
NA,TRBV5-8,TRBJ1-5,NA,CASSWTPNSNQPQHF,TGTGCCAGCAGCTGGACACCAAATAGCAATCAGCCCCAGCATTTT
TRBD2,TRBV7-6,TRBJ2-7,NA,CASSLVGGEAEQYF,TGTGCCAGCAGCTTAGTTGGGGGGGAGGCCGAGCAGTACTTC
NA,TRBV5-4,TRBJ2-7,NA,CASRFLGGYEQYF,TGTGCCAGCCGATTTTTGGGGGGCTACGAGCAGTACTTC
NA,TRBV28,TRBJ2-7,NA,CASSPPPSRVHEQYF,TGTGCCAGCAGCCCCCCACCGAGCAGAGTCCACGAGCAGTACTTC
NA,TRBV30,TRBJ2-1,NA,CAWSRPLTSYNEQFF,TGTGCCTGGAGTAGACCGCTGACCTCCTACAATGAGCAGTTCTTC
NA,TRBV27,TRBJ2-7,few,CASSLDGFYEQYF,TGTGCCAGCAGTTTGGACGGTTTCTACGAGCAGTACTTC
NA,TRBV27,TRBJ1-5,NA,CASSSGTGNQPQHF,TGTGCCAGCAGTAGTGGCACAGGCAATCAGCCCCAGCATTTT
NA,TRBV23-1,TRBJ2-5,NA,CASSHPPKWETQYF,TGCGCCAGCAGTCACCCCCCGAAGTGGGAGACCCAGTACTTC
TRBD2,TRBV29-1,TRBJ2-7,NA,CSAGTSGAYEQYF,TGCAGCGCCGGGACTAGCGGAGCCTACGAGCAGTACTTC
NA,TRBV27,TRBJ2-3,NA,CASSLSPGTYTDTQYF,TGTGCCAGCAGTTTATCTCCCGGGACCTACACAGATACGCAGTATTTT
NA,TRBV19,TRBJ1-1,NA,CASSSRQAPEAFF,TGTGCCAGTAGTTCTCGACAGGCTCCTGAAGCTTTCTTT
NA,TRBV10-3,TRBJ1-1,NA,CAISDPGQSNTEAFF,TGTGCCATCAGTGACCCAGGACAGAGCAACACTGAAGCTTTCTTT
NA,TRBV15,TRBJ2-5,NA,CATSSVGGAQETQYF,TGTGCCACCAGCAGTGTGGGGGGGGCCCAAGAGACCCAGTACTTC
NA,TRBV14,TRBJ2-6,NA,CASSQTGSGANVLTF,TGTGCCAGCAGCCAAACGGGGTCTGGGGCCAACGTCCTGACTTTC
NA,TRBV7-8,TRBJ2-1,NA,CASSFTDPGLQFF,TGTGCCAGCAGCTTCACGGACCCGGGCCTCCAGTTCTTC
TRBD1,TRBV5-1,TRBJ2-7,NA,CASSSPDRDEQYF,TGCGCCAGCAGCAGCCCGGACAGGGACGAGCAGTACTTC
NA,TRBV6-1,TRBJ2-1,NA,CASSARAGYNEQFF,TGTGCCAGCAGCGCCCGAGCGGGCTACAATGAGCAGTTCTTC
NA,TRBV9,TRBJ2-1,NA,CASSVAQGLVNEQFF,TGTGCCAGCAGCGTAGCTCAGGGACTTGTCAATGAGCAGTTCTTC
NA,TRBV4-1,TRBJ1-1,once,CASSQGGQLNTEAFF,TGCGCCAGCAGCCAAGGCGGACAATTGAACACTGAAGCTTTCTTT
NA,TRBV12-2,TRBJ1-5,once,CASRSGQGRNQPQHF,TGTGCAAGTCGCTCGGGACAGGGGAGAAATCAGCCCCAGCATTTT
TRBD1,TRBV6-6,TRBJ1-5,NA,CASTRDRGRDQPQHF,TGTGCCAGCACCCGAGACAGGGGAAGAGATCAGCCCCAGCATTTT
TRBD2,TRBV19,TRBJ2-7,NA,CASSSGVGFAGATYEQYF,TGTGCCAGTAGTTCGGGTGTGGGGTTTGCGGGAGCTACCTACGAGCAGTACTTC
TRBD2,TRBV4-1,TRBJ2-2,NA,CASSQGTSGSSSTGELFF,TGCGCCAGCAGCCAAGGGACTAGCGGGAGCTCAAGCACCGGGGAGCTGTTTTTT
NA,TRBV5-1,TRBJ1-1,NA,CASSLEGPTEAFF,TGCGCCAGCAGCTTGGAGGGGCCGACTGAAGCTTTCTTT
NA,TRBV14,TRBJ2-5,once,CASSQDLGDSLPQETQYF,TGTGCCAGCAGCCAAGATCTTGGGGACTCTCTTCCCCAAGAGACCCAGTACTTC
NA,TRBV19,TRBJ1-2,NA,CASSIGSGYTF,TGTGCCAGTAGTATAGGTTCGGGCTACACCTTC
NA,TRBV28,TRBJ2-7,NA,CASSLLHSFYEQYF,TGTGCCAGCAGTTTATTACACAGCTTCTACGAGCAGTACTTC
TRBD2,TRBV7-6,TRBJ2-7,NA,CASSPSGSYEQYF,TGTGCCAGCAGCCCCAGCGGGAGTTACGAGCAGTACTTC
TRBD1,TRBV19,TRBJ2-1,NA,CASSPPGTGGAYNEQFF,TGTGCCAGTAGCCCCCCAGGGACAGGGGGCGCCTACAATGAGCAGTTCTTC
TRBD1,TRBV28,TRBJ2-3,NA,CASSTGTGIPDTQYF,TGTGCCAGCAGCACCGGGACAGGGATCCCAGATACGCAGTATTTT
NA,TRBV5-6,TRBJ2-2,NA,CASSLKGSGELFF,TGTGCCAGCAGCTTGAAAGGATCCGGGGAGCTGTTTTTT
NA,TRBV27,TRBJ2-5,NA,CASSLSRTVEETQYF,TGTGCCAGCAGTTTATCGAGGACTGTTGAAGAGACCCAGTACTTC
TRBD2,TRBV19,TRBJ2-7,NA,CASSIQLAGGSYEQYF,TGTGCCAGTAGTATCCAACTAGCGGGAGGGTCATACGAGCAGTACTTC
NA,TRBV5-1,TRBJ2-1,once,CASSLETGNYNEQFF,TGCGCCAGCAGCTTGGAAACAGGGAACTACAATGAGCAGTTCTTC
NA,TRBV9,TRBJ2-5,NA,CASGGGASGETQYF,TGTGCCAGCGGGGGCGGGGCTAGCGGAGAGACCCAGTACTTC
NA,TRBV5-4,TRBJ2-1,NA,CASSLESGNEQFF,TGTGCCAGCAGCTTGGAAAGCGGCAATGAGCAGTTCTTC
TRBD1,TRBV7-9,TRBJ2-7,NA,CASTGGQGTYEQYF,TGTGCCAGCACCGGCGGACAGGGGACCTACGAGCAGTACTTC
TRBD1,TRBV10-2,TRBJ1-1,NA,CASRGQGLNTEAFF,TGCGCCAGCAGGGGACAGGGTTTGAACACTGAAGCTTTCTTT
TRBD1,TRBV29-1,TRBJ1-2,NA,CSVGDRGKNYGYTF,TGCAGCGTGGGGGACAGGGGGAAAAACTATGGCTACACCTTC
TRBD2,TRBV7-9,TRBJ2-7,NA,CASSFLAGSSYEQYF,TGTGCCAGCAGCTTCCTAGCGGGGAGCTCCTACGAGCAGTACTTC
NA,TRBV5-1,TRBJ2-1,NA,CASSLGITGFSYNEQFF,TGCGCCAGCAGCTTGGGGATTACAGGGTTCTCCTACAATGAGCAGTTCTTC
NA,TRBV28,TRBJ1-2,NA,CASRRKTYGYTF,TGTGCCAGCAGACGAAAGACCTATGGCTACACCTTC
NA,TRBV28,TRBJ2-1,NA,CATSRQVPLNEQFF,TGTGCCACTTCTCGACAGGTGCCTCTCAATGAGCAGTTCTTC
TRBD1,TRBV27,TRBJ1-2,NA,CASSSSGTGYPGYTF,TGTGCCAGCAGTTCCTCCGGGACAGGGTATCCCGGCTACACCTTC